This T cell receptor (beta chain) stems from a study of shared clonotypes between healthy human individuals. J lost 4 bases, V lost 2 bases, and 4 bases had no gene match. CDR3 length: 16 residues. Looked up from germline, CDR1 is SGHTA and CDR2 is FQGNSA. Some clones are missing from TCRdb's copy, which holds only in-frame ones; the method was immunoSEQ multiplex PCR. This sample yields some 500,000 clones, of which approximately 95% are seen a single time; about 0.06% belongs to the top ten. On this clone itself: The sample contains more than one DNA sequence encoding this CDR3.

The rearrangement uses TRBV7-2 and TRBJ2-1; 11 bases line up with TRBD2. This receptor was identified in a woman aged 25 to 39 in good health. The sample consisted of naive CD4+ T cells sorted from blood. Subset described: CD45RA+ positively selected. The CDR3 sequence: CASSLLAGGPYNEQFF. The CDR3 bases are TGTGCCAGCAGCTTACTAGCGGGAGGCCCTTACAATGAGCAGTTCTTC.